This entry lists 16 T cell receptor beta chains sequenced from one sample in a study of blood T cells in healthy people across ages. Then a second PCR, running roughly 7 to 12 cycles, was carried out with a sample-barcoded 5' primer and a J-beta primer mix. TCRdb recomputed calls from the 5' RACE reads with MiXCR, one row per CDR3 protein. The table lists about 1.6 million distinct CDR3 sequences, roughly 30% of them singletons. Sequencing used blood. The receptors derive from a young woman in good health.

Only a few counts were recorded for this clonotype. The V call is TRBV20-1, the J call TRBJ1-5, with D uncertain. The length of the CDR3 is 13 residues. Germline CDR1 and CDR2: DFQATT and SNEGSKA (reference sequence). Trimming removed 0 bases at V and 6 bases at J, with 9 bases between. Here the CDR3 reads CSARDWVLQPQHF. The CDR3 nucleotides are TGCAGTGCTAGAGATTGGGTACTTCAGCCCCAGCATTTT.

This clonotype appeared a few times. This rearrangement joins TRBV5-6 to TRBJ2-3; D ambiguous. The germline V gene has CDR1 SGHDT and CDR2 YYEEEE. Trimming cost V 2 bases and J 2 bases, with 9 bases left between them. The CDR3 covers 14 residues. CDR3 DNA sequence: TGTGCCAGCAGCTTCGGTCGGGCCACAGATACGCAGTATTTT. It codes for CASSFGRATDTQYF.

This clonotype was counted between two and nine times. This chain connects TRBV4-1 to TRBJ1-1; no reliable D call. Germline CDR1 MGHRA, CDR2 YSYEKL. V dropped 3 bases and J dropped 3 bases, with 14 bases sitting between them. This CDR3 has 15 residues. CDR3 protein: CASSQPDLRDTEAFF. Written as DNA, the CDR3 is TGCGCCAGCAGCCAGCCGGACCTAAGGGACACTGAAGCTTTCTTT.

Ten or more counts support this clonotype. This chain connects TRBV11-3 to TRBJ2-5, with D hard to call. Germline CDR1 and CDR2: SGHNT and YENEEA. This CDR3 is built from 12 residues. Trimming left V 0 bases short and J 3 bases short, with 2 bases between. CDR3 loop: CASSLEEETQYF. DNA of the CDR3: TGTGCCAGCAGCTTAGAAGAAGAGACCCAGTACTTC.

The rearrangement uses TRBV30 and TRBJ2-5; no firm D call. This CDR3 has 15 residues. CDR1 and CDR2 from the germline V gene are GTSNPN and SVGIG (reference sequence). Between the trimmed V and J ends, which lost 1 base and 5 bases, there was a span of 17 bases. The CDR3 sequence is CAWSGPVSIGETQYF. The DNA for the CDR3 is TGTGCCTGGAGTGGACCGGTCTCAATCGGGGAGACCCAGTACTTC.

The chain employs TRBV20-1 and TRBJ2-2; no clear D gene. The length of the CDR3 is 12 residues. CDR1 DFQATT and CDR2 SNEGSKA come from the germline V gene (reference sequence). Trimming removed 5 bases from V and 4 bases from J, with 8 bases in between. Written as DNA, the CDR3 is TGCAGTGCTGGTGATCGCACCGGGGAGCTGTTTTTT. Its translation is CSAGDRTGELFF.

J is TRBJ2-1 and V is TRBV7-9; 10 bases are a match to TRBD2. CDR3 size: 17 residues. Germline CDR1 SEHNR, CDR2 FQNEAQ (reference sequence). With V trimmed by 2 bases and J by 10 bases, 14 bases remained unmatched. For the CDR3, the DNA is TGTGCCAGCAGCTTAAGCAATGGCCTAGCGGGAGTAGGCGAGCAGTTCTTC. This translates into CASSLSNGLAGVGEQFF. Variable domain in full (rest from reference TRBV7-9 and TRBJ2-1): DTGVSQNPRHKITKRGQNVTFRCDPISEHNRLYWYRQTLGQGPEFLTYFQNEAQLEKSRLLSDRFSAERPKGSFSTLEIQRTEQGDSAMYLCASSLSNGLAGVGEQFFGPGTRLTVL.

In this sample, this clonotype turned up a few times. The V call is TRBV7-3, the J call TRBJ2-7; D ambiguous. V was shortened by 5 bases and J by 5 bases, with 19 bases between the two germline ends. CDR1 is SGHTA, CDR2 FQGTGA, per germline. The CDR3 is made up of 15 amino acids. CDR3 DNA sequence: TGTGCCAGCAGCCAAAGGGCAGGCCCGTGGGACGAGCAGTACTTC. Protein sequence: CASSQRAGPWDEQYF.

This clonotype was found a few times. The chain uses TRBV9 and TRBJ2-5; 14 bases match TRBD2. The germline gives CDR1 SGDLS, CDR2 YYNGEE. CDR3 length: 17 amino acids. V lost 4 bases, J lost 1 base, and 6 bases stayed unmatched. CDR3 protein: CASSLRTSGGPQETQYF. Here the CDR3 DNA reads TGTGCCAGCAGCCTCCGGACTAGCGGGGGGCCCCAAGAGACCCAGTACTTC.

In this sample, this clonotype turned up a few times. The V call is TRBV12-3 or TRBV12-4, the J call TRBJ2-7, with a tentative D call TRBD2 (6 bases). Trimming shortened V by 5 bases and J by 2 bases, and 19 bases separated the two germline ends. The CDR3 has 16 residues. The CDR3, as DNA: TGTGCCAGCAGTCCCGGGGACTTAAACTATACCTACGAGCAGTACTTC. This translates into CASSPGDLNYTYEQYF.

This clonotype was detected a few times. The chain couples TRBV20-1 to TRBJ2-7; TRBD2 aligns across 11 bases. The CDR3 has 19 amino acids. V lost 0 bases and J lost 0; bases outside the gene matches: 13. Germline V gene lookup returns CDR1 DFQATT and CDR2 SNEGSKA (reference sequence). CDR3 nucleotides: TGCAGTGCTAGAGATAGCCTTCTAGCGGGAGGCCGGAGCTCCTACGAGCAGTACTTC. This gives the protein CSARDSLLAGGRSSYEQYF.

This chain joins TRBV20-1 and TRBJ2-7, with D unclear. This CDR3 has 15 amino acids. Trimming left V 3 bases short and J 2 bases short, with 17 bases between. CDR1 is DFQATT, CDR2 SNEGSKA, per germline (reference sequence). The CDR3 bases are TGCAGTGCTAGTTCGGGTGTTTGGCCTACCTACGAGCAGTACTTC. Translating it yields CSASSGVWPTYEQYF.

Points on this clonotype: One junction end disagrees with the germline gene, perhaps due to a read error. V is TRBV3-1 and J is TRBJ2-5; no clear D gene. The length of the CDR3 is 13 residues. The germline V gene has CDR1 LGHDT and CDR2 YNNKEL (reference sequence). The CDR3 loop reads CTSSQDSIQTQYF. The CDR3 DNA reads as TGTACCAGCAGCCAAGATAGCATTCAGACCCAGTACTTC.

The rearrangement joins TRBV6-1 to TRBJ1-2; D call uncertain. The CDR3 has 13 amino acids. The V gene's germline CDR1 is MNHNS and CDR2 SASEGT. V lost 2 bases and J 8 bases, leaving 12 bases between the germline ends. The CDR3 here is CASSERTARGYTF. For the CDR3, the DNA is TGTGCCAGCAGTGAAAGAACAGCCCGAGGCTACACCTTC.

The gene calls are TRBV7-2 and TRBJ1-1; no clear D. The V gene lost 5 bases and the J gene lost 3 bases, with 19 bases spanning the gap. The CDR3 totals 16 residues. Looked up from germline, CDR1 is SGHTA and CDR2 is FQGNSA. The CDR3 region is CASSPWSWREDTEAFF. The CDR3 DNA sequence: TGTGCCAGCAGCCCCTGGTCGTGGAGGGAGGACACTGAAGCTTTCTTT.

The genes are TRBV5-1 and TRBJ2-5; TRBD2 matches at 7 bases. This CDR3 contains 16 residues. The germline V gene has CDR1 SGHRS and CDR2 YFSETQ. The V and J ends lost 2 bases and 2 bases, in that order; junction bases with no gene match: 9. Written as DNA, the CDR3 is TGCGCCAGCAGCTTTCCCCGCCCTAGCGGACAAGAGACCCAGTACTTC. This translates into CASSFPRPSGQETQYF.